This T cell receptor beta chain is from a study of post-analysis software for immune sequencing data. Points from the study as a whole: Among 5 or 6 TRBV segments more frequent in patients than controls were TRBV5-6, TRBV5-1 and TRBV20-1.

CDR3 length: 16 residues. V lost 5 bases to trimming and J lost 3 bases; unmatched junction nucleotides: 5. Germline CDR1 SEHNR, CDR2 FQNEAQ (reference sequence). The TCR beta cDNA libraries carried unique molecular identifiers. TCRdb used MiXCR to reprocess the PCR reads, holding one entry per CDR3 protein. The sample records hundreds of thousands of distinct CDR3 sequences, approximately 38% being singletons. As to this clonotype: Its target is not known.

The TCR originated in a girl under 18 with multiple sclerosis. Sequenced: blood. The J gene is TRBJ2-1, the V gene TRBV7-9; TRBD2 matches 12 bases. The CDR3 nucleotides are TGTGCCAGCAGCCCTCGGACTAGCGGGGTCTACAATGAGCAGTTCTTC. Translating it yields CASSPRTSGVYNEQFF.